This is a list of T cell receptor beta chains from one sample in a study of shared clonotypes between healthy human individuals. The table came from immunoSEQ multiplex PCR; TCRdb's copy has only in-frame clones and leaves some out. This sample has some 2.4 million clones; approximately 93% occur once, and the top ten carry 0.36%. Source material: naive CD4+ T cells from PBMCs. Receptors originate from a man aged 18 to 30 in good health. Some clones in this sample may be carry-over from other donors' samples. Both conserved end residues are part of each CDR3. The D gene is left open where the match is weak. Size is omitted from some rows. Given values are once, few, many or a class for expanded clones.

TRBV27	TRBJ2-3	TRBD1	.	TGTGCCAGCAGCCGAACGACAGGGGGTGGCACAGATACGCAGTATTTT	CASSRTTGGGTDTQYF
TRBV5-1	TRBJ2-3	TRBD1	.	TGCGCCAGCAGCCACGACAGGGGGACCACAGATACGCAGTATTTT	CASSHDRGTTDTQYF
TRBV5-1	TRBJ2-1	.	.	TGCGCCAGCAGCTTTTCTAGCCGATCAGGGCGTCAGTTCTTC	CASSFSSRSGRQFF
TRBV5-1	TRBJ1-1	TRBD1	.	TGCGCCAGCAGCCCACAGGGGCCCCCCGTAAGAGCTTTCTTT	CASSPQGPPVRAFF
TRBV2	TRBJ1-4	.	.	TGTGCCAGCAGTGATCGGGGGGGAGGTGAAAAACTGTTTTTT	CASSDRGGGEKLFF
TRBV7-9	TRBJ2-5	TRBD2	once	TGTGCCAGCAGCCTAGGGAGGGGCCTAGAGACCCAGTACTTC	CASSLGRGLETQYF
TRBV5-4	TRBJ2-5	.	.	TGTGCCAGCAGCTTGAGGGGCACCCAAGAGACCCAGTACTTC	CASSLRGTQETQYF
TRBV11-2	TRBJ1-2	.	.	TGTGCCAGCAGCCAGACTCAAGCTAACTATGGCTACACCTTC	CASSQTQANYGYTF
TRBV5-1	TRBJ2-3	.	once	TGCGCCAGCCGGACCGGGACGACGGGAGATACGCAGTATTTT	CASRTGTTGDTQYF
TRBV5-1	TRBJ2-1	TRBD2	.	TGCGCCAGCAGCTTCCTAGCGGGAGTCAGCAATGAGCAGTTCTTC	CASSFLAGVSNEQFF
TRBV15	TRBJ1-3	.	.	TGTGCCACCAGCAGAGATCGCGCTGGAAACACCATATATTTT	CATSRDRAGNTIYF
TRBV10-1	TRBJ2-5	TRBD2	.	TGCGCCAGCACGGTCCTAGAACATCCGGGACTAGCGGGAGGGGAATTCCAAGAGACCCAGTACTTC	CASTVLEHPGLAGGEFQETQYF
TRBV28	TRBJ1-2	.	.	TGTGCCAGCAGTTTCTCCCCCGACAAACCCGGGAACTATGGCTACACCTTC	CASSFSPDKPGNYGYTF
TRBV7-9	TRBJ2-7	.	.	TGTGCCAGCAGCCCCTCGGGCGTTAGCTCCTACGAGCAGTACTTC	CASSPSGVSSYEQYF
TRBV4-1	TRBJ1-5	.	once	TGCGCCAGCAGCCAAGGGGGCGGGAGGCGTAGCAATCAGCCCCAGCATTTT	CASSQGGGRRSNQPQHF
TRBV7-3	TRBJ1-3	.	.	TGTGCCAGCAGCTTGGGGGTAGGAAACACCATATATTTT	CASSLGVGNTIYF
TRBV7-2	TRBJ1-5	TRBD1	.	TGTGCCAGCAGCTTTCCCGACAGGGAGGGGCTTAGCAATCAGCCCCAGCATTTT	CASSFPDREGLSNQPQHF
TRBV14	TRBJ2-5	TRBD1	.	TGTGCCAGCAGCCGCAGACAGGGGTACCAAGAGACCCAGTACTTC	CASSRRQGYQETQYF
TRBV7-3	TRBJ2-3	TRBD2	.	TGTGCCAGCAGTCCGGGACTAGCGGGGATCACAGATACGCAGTATTTT	CASSPGLAGITDTQYF
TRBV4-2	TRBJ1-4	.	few	TGTGCCAGCAGCCCGGCCGGAGCAACTAATGAAAAACTGTTTTTT	CASSPAGATNEKLFF
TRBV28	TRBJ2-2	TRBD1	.	TGTGCCAGCAGTACTACGGACAGGGGGGACGGGGAGCTGTTTTTT	CASSTTDRGDGELFF
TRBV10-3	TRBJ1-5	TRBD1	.	TGTGCCATCAGTGGGGGACAGACTGCTAGCAATCAGCCCCAGCATTTT	CAISGGQTASNQPQHF
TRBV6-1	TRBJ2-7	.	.	TGTGCCAGCAGTCTGGGTACGGAGCAGTACTTC	CASSLGTEQYF
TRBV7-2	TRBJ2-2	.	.	TGTGCCAGCAGCTTAGGTCGAGGGAACACCGGGGAGCTGTTTTTT	CASSLGRGNTGELFF
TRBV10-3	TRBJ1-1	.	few	TGTGCCATCTCCGCAGGGTTGAACACTGAAGCTTTCTTT	CAISAGLNTEAFF
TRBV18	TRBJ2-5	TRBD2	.	TGTGCCAGCTCAGCCGCCCGGGCTAGCGGGAAAGAGACCCAGTACTTC	CASSAARASGKETQYF
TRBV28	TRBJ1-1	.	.	TGTGCCAGCACCACATTCACTGAAGCTTTCTTT	CASTTFTEAFF
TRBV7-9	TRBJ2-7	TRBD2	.	TGTGCCAGCAGCCCAGGGACTAGCGGGAGAATCTGGAGACCCTACGAGCAGTACTTC	CASSPGTSGRIWRPYEQYF
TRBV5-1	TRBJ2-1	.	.	TGCGCCAGCAGCTCGGACCTGAGCTCCTACAATGAGCAGTTCTTC	CASSSDLSSYNEQFF
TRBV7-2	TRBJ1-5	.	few	TGTGCCAGCAGCTTTGGGGTTCCCCAGCCCCAGCATTTT	CASSFGVPQPQHF
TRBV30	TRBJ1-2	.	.	TGTGCCTGGAATCCGCAGGGGCGGGGTGGCTACACCTTC	CAWNPQGRGGYTF
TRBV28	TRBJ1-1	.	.	TGTGCCAGCAGTGGGAGCGGGTTGATGAACACTGAAGCTTTCTTT	CASSGSGLMNTEAFF
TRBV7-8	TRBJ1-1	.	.	TGTGCCAGCAGCTTTCGGGGGGCTGAAGCTTTCTTT	CASSFRGAEAFF
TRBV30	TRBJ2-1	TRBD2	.	TGTGCCTGGGAAATCGGGCTAGCGGGGGTTTTCGGTGAGCAGTTCTTC	CAWEIGLAGVFGEQFF
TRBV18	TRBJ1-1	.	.	TGTGCCAGCTCACCATCCGAGGCAGGCCTTACTGAAGCTTTCTTT	CASSPSEAGLTEAFF
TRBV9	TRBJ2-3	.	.	TGTGCCAGCAGCGCTTGGGGGGATACGCAGTATTTT	CASSAWGDTQYF
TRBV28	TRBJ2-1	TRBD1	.	TGTGCCAGCAGTTTTCAGTATCAGGGGGCGCGGAATGAGCAGTTCTTC	CASSFQYQGARNEQFF
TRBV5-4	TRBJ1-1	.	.	TGTGCCAGCAGCTCAGCCCAGAGTCGGAACACTGAAGCTTTCTTT	CASSSAQSRNTEAFF
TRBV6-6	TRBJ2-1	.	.	TGTGCCAGCAGCCAGACAGGAAGTGCGTACAATGAGCAGTTCTTC	CASSQTGSAYNEQFF
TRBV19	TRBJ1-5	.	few	TGTGCCAGTAGTAGGGGCCAAGAGCCCCAGCATTTT	CASSRGQEPQHF
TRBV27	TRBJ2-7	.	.	TGTGCCAGCAGTTTAATGGAGGGGGCAAGGAACGAGCAGTACTTC	CASSLMEGARNEQYF
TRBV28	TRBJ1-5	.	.	TGTGCCAGCAGTCCAGGAGGCCTTCGGCAGCCCCAGCATTTT	CASSPGGLRQPQHF